This is a list of T cell receptor beta chains from one sample in a study of shared clonotypes between healthy human individuals. TCRdb's copy holds only in-frame clones and misses some; the assay was immunoSEQ multiplex PCR. The sample records 650,000 to 800,000 clones, about two thirds being singletons. Input material: memory CD4+ T cells sorted from blood. The receptors shown here come from a woman aged 25 to 39 in good health. CDR3s include the opening cysteine and the closing phenylalanine or tryptophan. A D gene is named only where the DNA matches it firmly. Clone size appears in some rows only: once, few, many, or a class for an expanded clone.

d_call	clone_size	v_call	j_call	cdr3_nt	cdr3_aa
TRBD1	few	TRBV27	TRBJ1-5	TGTGCCAGCTCCACCGACAGGGGTCGCAATCAGCCCCAGCATTTT	CASSTDRGRNQPQHF
-	-	TRBV28	TRBJ1-4	TGTGCCAGCAGCGGGACCGCAACAACTAATGAAAAACTGTTTTTT	CASSGTATTNEKLFF
TRBD2	-	TRBV4-1	TRBJ2-1	TGCGCCAGCAGCCAGGAACAACTAGCGGGGGGATACAATGAGCAGTTCTTC	CASSQEQLAGGYNEQFF
-	-	TRBV6-1	TRBJ1-5	TGTGCCAGCATCGGGGGCAATCAGCCCCAGCATTTT	CASIGGNQPQHF
-	once	TRBV11-2	TRBJ2-7	TGTGCCAGCAGCTTACTCGCTGAGACTGTCGCCTACGAGCAGTACTTC	CASSLLAETVAYEQYF
TRBD2	-	TRBV4-1	TRBJ2-1	TGCGCCAGCATGAGGCCCGGGACTAGCGAAAACAATGAGCAGTTCTTC	CASMRPGTSENNEQFF
TRBD2	-	TRBV30	TRBJ2-7	TGTGCCTGGAGGCCGGGACTAGCGTACGAGCAGTACTTC	CAWRPGLAYEQYF
-	few	TRBV7-9	TRBJ2-3	TGTGCCAGCAGCTCTCCCCCCCCCGGGCGGAGCACAGATACGCAGTATTTT	CASSSPPPGRSTDTQYF
TRBD2	-	TRBV25-1	TRBJ2-2	TGTGCCAGCAGTGAAGAGGGAGGGGCGCCCACCGGGGAGCTGTTTTTT	CASSEEGGAPTGELFF
-	-	TRBV6-1	TRBJ2-7	TGTGCCAGCAGCTGGTCTAACCAAATAACCTACGAGCAGTACTTC	CASSWSNQITYEQYF
TRBD1	-	TRBV5-6	TRBJ2-1	TGTGCCAGCAGCCTGGCCTACAGGGGTAATGAGCAGTTCTTC	CASSLAYRGNEQFF
-	-	TRBV29-1	TRBJ1-1	TGCAGCGTTGAACGACAGGCCCTGAACACTGAAGCTTTCTTT	CSVERQALNTEAFF
-	-	TRBV5-1	TRBJ1-2	TGCGCCAGCAGCACGGGACACACAAAACCGAGAGGCTATGGCTACACCTTC	CASSTGHTKPRGYGYTF
-	-	TRBV4-1	TRBJ1-2	TGCGCCAGCAGCCAAGGTCCAGGGCCCTATGGCTACACCTTC	CASSQGPGPYGYTF
TRBD2	-	TRBV7-2	TRBJ2-3	TGTGCCAGCAGCTTAGCTCTAGCGGGACGTACGCAGTATTTT	CASSLALAGRTQYF
-	-	TRBV5-4	TRBJ2-2	TGTGCCAGCAGCGCCCCCGGGGTTCGGACCGGGGAGCTGTTTTTT	CASSAPGVRTGELFF
TRBD1	-	TRBV7-8	TRBJ2-1	TGTGCCAGCAGCTCCCAAGGACAGGGGCAGGGTGAGCAGTTCTTC	CASSSQGQGQGEQFF
-	-	TRBV7-2	TRBJ2-3	TGTGCCAGCAGCTTAGTAGGCATCACAGATACGCAGTATTTT	CASSLVGITDTQYF
TRBD2	-	TRBV30	TRBJ2-1	TGTGCCTGGAGGGCTAGCGGGGCGGGTGAGCAGTTCTTC	CAWRASGAGEQFF
-	-	TRBV6-6	TRBJ2-5	TGTGCCAGCGCAGAGCGTATGGAGACCCAGTACTTC	CASAERMETQYF
-	-	TRBV29-1	TRBJ2-3	TGCAGCGTCCGAAGGCTTACAGATACGCAGTATTTT	CSVRRLTDTQYF
TRBD2	-	TRBV2	TRBJ2-3	TGTGCCAGCAGTGAAATTAACGCGGGAGGGCTGCAGTATTTT	CASSEINAGGLQYF
-	-	TRBV5-1	TRBJ1-4	TGCGCCAGCCGCTTAGAAGCAACTAATGAAAAACTGTTTTTT	CASRLEATNEKLFF
TRBD1	-	TRBV28	TRBJ2-1	TGTGCCAGCAGCACGGGACAGATCTACAATGAGCAGTTCTTC	CASSTGQIYNEQFF
TRBD2	-	TRBV28	TRBJ2-7	TGTGCCAGCACCACAGGGACTAGAGGGACGTACTTC	CASTTGTRGTYF
-	-	TRBV20-1	TRBJ2-7	TGCAGTGCAAGGACTTCCTACGAGCAGTACTTC	CSARTSYEQYF
-	-	TRBV25-1	TRBJ2-2	TGTGCCAGCAGCCGAACGACTCTTGGCACCGGGGAGCTGTTTTTT	CASSRTTLGTGELFF
-	-	TRBV7-2	TRBJ1-2	TGTGCCAGCAGTCGTGGGGGCAGGGGCCAAGGCTATGGCTACACCTTC	CASSRGGRGQGYGYTF
TRBD1	-	TRBV4-2	TRBJ1-5	TGTGCCAGCAGCCAAGGGGGGACAGAGAATCAGCCCCAGCATTTT	CASSQGGTENQPQHF
-	-	TRBV11-2	TRBJ2-1	TGTGCCAGCACAGAGGGCGCGTCCTACAATGAGCAGTTCTTC	CASTEGASYNEQFF
-	-	TRBV28	TRBJ2-7	TGTGCCAGCACCGAAATGTCCTCCTACGAGCAGTACTTC	CASTEMSSYEQYF
TRBD2	-	TRBV6-1	TRBJ2-3	TGTGCCACCACAATGAGCGGGAAGGATACGCAGTATTTT	CATTMSGKDTQYF
-	-	TRBV5-6	TRBJ2-3	TGTGCCAGCAGCTTGGCTTCGCGGGACACAGATACGCAGTATTTT	CASSLASRDTDTQYF
-	-	TRBV4-2	TRBJ1-4	TGTGCCAGCAGCCAGGGGGGGGGCGATGAAAAACTGTTTTTT	CASSQGGGDEKLFF
-	-	TRBV7-6	TRBJ2-3	TGTGCCAGCAGCCCCGACACCTATACGCAGTATTTT	CASSPDTYTQYF
-	few	TRBV5-6	TRBJ1-4	TGTGCCAGCACCATGATAGGACAGCGTTTAGAAAAACTGTTTTTT	CASTMIGQRLEKLFF
TRBD1	-	TRBV19	TRBJ2-7	TGTGCCAGTATGCGTAGGGGACAGGGGCGCATCGACGAGCAGTACTTC	CASMRRGQGRIDEQYF
-	-	TRBV20-1	TRBJ2-4	TGCAGTGCTAAGTTAGAGGCCATTCAGTACTTC	CSAKLEAIQYF
-	-	TRBV27	TRBJ2-7	TGTGCCAGCGGAACTCGACTAGATCGGGAGCAGTACTTC	CASGTRLDREQYF
-	-	TRBV18	TRBJ2-4	TGTGCCAGCTCACAGGGACCCACCGGGTGGGACATTCAGTACTTC	CASSQGPTGWDIQYF
-	-	TRBV28	TRBJ2-3	TGTGCCAGCAGCATGGGGGTCAGCTTGGGCACAGATACGCAGTATTTT	CASSMGVSLGTDTQYF